The rows below give T cell receptor beta chains drawn from one sample of a study of STAT3 mutations in large granular lymphocyte leukemia. Assay used: immunoSEQ multiplex PCR; TCRdb lists only in-frame clones, some missing. The sample has roughly 40,000 clones, 88% seen once; the top ten hold over 0.4%. Sequenced sample: PBMCs. These receptor sequences come from a human donor with T large granular lymphocyte leukemia. Some clones in this sample may be carry-over from other donors' samples. Both conserved end residues are part of each CDR3.

v_gene	j_gene	CDR3aa
TRBV28	TRBJ2-5	CASSFFVQGAETQYF
TRBV4-2	TRBJ2-6	CASSQEGIGGTSNSGANVLTF
TRBV7-9	TRBJ1-2	CASSAGQGAVGYTF
TRBV18	TRBJ1-4	CASSPPQTGSNEKLFF
TRBV4-2	TRBJ1-3	CASSQVSRRGGSGNTIYF
TRBV18	TRBJ1-2	CASSPRKLTGTYGYTF
TRBV19	TRBJ2-5	CASSTSRDRVREETQYF
TRBV6-6	TRBJ1-6	CAGRGNNSPLHF
TRBV5-4	TRBJ1-2	CASSPPGGAHYGYTF
TRBV5-1	TRBJ2-5	CASSLGLAGGPRIQETQYF
TRBV7-9	TRBJ2-5	CASSSFPTGKETQYF
TRBV27	TRBJ1-1	CASSTDRGTEAFF
TRBV5-1	TRBJ2-5	CASSLGASETQYF
TRBV29-1	TRBJ1-2	CSVQSWDSNYRAWGYTF
TRBV29-1	TRBJ2-1	CSARDPLDEQFF
TRBV7-9	TRBJ2-7	CASSEGGARNEQYF
TRBV10-1	TRBJ2-1	CASGVSSYNEQFF
TRBV6-5	TRBJ2-1	CASSYSTRTFF
TRBV6-1	TRBJ2-7	CASRLTALNYEQYF
TRBV12-5	TRBJ1-2	CASGGGIDYGYTF
TRBV30	TRBJ2-2	CAWSVWDRGPGELFF
TRBV6-6	TRBJ2-3	CASSRTSGLPDTQYF
TRBV19	TRBJ1-4	CASSPGVGVTSNEKLFF
TRBV6-1	TRBJ1-4	CASSEAGGGNEKLFF
TRBV6-5	TRBJ2-5	CASSYAGRYETQYF
TRBV5-1	TRBJ1-1	CASSLRWGNTEAFF